The rows below give T cell receptor beta chains drawn from one sample of a study of blood T cell repertoires in COVID-19. Libraries were prepared by immunoSEQ multiplex PCR; TCRdb keeps only in-frame clonotypes and omits some of them. Here the sample spans approximately 170,000 clones, 75% to 85% being singletons. Sequencing used PBMCs or T cells enriched from blood (not recorded which). These receptors all stem from a middle-aged man who had recovered from COVID-19. Each CDR3 is given with its conserved first and last residue. The D gene is left open where the match is weak. Not all rows give a size; the values are once, few, many and, for expanded clones, a class.

once TRBD2 TRBJ2-1 16 TRBV9 TGTGCCAGCAGCGAGCGGGGGGAGGGACACTACAATGAGCAGTTCTTC CASSERGEGHYNEQFF
. TRBD2 TRBJ2-1 13 TRBV5-1 TGCGCCACTCGGACTAGCGGGAACAATGAGCAGTTCTTC CATRTSGNNEQFF
. . TRBJ1-3 14 TRBV5-1 TGCGCCAGCAGCTTGGGACAGGTGGTGGACACCATATATTTT CASSLGQVVDTIYF
. TRBD1 TRBJ2-1 14 TRBV2 TGTGCCAGCAGGAGGGACAGGGGATACAATGAGCAGTTCTTC CASRRDRGYNEQFF
medium-sized . TRBJ2-2 19 TRBV14 TGTGCCAGCAGCCAATTTTTGAGTCCGGTTGGGCCGAACACCGGGGAGCTGTTTTTT CASSQFLSPVGPNTGELFF
. . TRBJ1-2 12 TRBV7-9 TGTGCCAGCAGCCCCGATCGCCGGGGCTACACCTTC CASSPDRRGYTF
once . TRBJ1-2 13 TRBV19 TGTGCCAGTCTAGACAGCACCCGGTATGGCTACACCTTC CASLDSTRYGYTF
. TRBD2 TRBJ2-1 15 TRBV3-1/TRBV3-2 TGTGCCAGCAGCCAAGAACTAGCGGGGCCCAATGAGCAGTTCTTC CASSQELAGPNEQFF
. . TRBJ1-4 13 TRBV29-1 TGCAGCGTTCGGTTACAGGAGGGTGAAAAACTGCTTTTT CSVRLQEGEKLLF
. . TRBJ1-5 18 TRBV5-1 TGCGCCAGCAGCTTAGAGCCCCTAAGAATCCGGGACAATCAGCCCCAGCATTTT CASSLEPLRIRDNQPQHF
once . TRBJ1-4 15 TRBV19 TGTGCCAGTAGCGTTTCCGACTCCCGTAATGAAAAACTGTTTTTT CASSVSDSRNEKLFF
. TRBD2 TRBJ2-3 16 TRBV29-1 TGCAGCGTTGTCCCTAGCGGGGGGGTAAGCACAGATACGCAGTATTTT CSVVPSGGVSTDTQYF
. TRBD1 TRBJ1-6 15 TRBV10-3 TGTGCCATCAGTGGGCAGGGACAGGGAGGTTCACCCCTCCACTTT CAISGQGQGGSPLHF
. . TRBJ1-2 14 TRBV5-4 TGTGCCAGCAGCTTGGGAACGGGGAACTATGGCTACACCTTC CASSLGTGNYGYTF
. . TRBJ2-3 13 TRBV19 TGTGCCAGTAGTATAGGGGACACTCCTTCGCAGTATTTT CASSIGDTPSQYF
. . TRBJ2-1 14 TRBV14 TGTGCCAGCAGCCACTTAAACTCCTACAATGAGCAGTTCTTC CASSHLNSYNEQFF
. TRBD1 TRBJ1-5 13 TRBV3-1/TRBV3-2 TGTGCCAGCCCGGACAGGGACGATCAGCCCCAGCATTTT CASPDRDDQPQHF
few . TRBJ2-2 15 TRBV5-1 TGCGCCAGCAGCTCCTCAGGGCGGGGCACCGGGGAGCTGTTTTTT CASSSSGRGTGELFF
. . TRBJ1-6 15 TRBV5-1 TGCGCCAGCAGCTTGGTCGGGGACTATAATTCACCCCTCCACTTT CASSLVGDYNSPLHF
. . TRBJ1-2 15 TRBV5-1 TGCGCCAGCAGCTTGATCGGGGGGCCTGGCTATGGCTACACCTTC CASSLIGGPGYGYTF
. TRBD1 TRBJ2-5 17 TRBV24-1 TGTGCCACCAGTGGAGAGGGACAGGGAAGGGGTGGAGAGACCCAGTACTTC CATSGEGQGRGGETQYF
. TRBD1 TRBJ1-1 13 TRBV3-1/TRBV3-2 TGTGCCAGCAGCCAAGAACAGGGGTTTGAAGCTTTCTTT CASSQEQGFEAFF
. TRBD1 TRBJ1-3 15 TRBV6-5 TGTGCCAGCAGCGAGACAGGGTTCTCTGGAAACACCATATATTTT CASSETGFSGNTIYF
. . TRBJ2-5 15 TRBV25-1 TGTGCCAGCAGTGCGTCAGGGGTTGGCCAAGAGACCCAGTACTTC CASSASGVGQETQYF
once . TRBJ1-1 14 TRBV19 TGTGCCAGTAGTGCAGGGGATATAAACACTGAAGCTTTCTTT CASSAGDINTEAFF
. . TRBJ1-2 13 TRBV5-1 TGCGCCAGCAGCTTGGCGGAGCACAATGGCTACACCTTC CASSLAEHNGYTF
. . TRBJ2-1 15 TRBV5-1 TGCGCCAGCAGCTTGTCTTTGAGCTCCTACAATGAGCAGTTCTTC CASSLSLSSYNEQFF
. . TRBJ1-6 15 TRBV9 TGTGCCAGCAGCGTAAGAGACTCCTATAATTCACCCCTCCACTTT CASSVRDSYNSPLHF
few TRBD2 TRBJ2-5 17 TRBV7-6 TGTGCCAGCAGTTCGTATGTTGGCGGGGGGTTCCAAGAGACCCAGTACTTC CASSSYVGGGFQETQYF
. TRBD1 TRBJ2-7 14 TRBV11-2 TGTGCCAGCAGCTTCGGACAGGGCTCCTACGAGCAGTACTTC CASSFGQGSYEQYF
once TRBD1 TRBJ2-5 15 TRBV15 TGTGCCACCAGCGGGTGGACAGGGAAGAGAGAGACCCAGTACTTC CATSGWTGKRETQYF
. . TRBJ1-2 13 TRBV11-2 TGTGCCAGCAGCTTAGGCGGTAACTATGGCTACACCTTC CASSLGGNYGYTF
few . TRBJ1-1 12 TRBV10-2 TGCGCCACCTACCTAGGTCAGGGTGAAGCTTTCTTT CATYLGQGEAFF
once . TRBJ2-7 14 TRBV9 TGTGCCAGCAGCGTAGGGGCGAGTTCCTACGAGCAGTACTTC CASSVGASSYEQYF
. . TRBJ2-2 15 TRBV9 TGTGCCAGCAGCGGGGGGCGGTTGAACACCGGGGAGCTGTTTTTT CASSGGRLNTGELFF
. . TRBJ1-4 15 TRBV5-4 TGTGCCAGCAGCGCCCAGCGGGGTACTAATGAAAAACTGTTTTTT CASSAQRGTNEKLFF
. . TRBJ1-6 14 TRBV27 TGTGCCAGCACCCTCGGGACTGGGAATTCACCCCTCCACTTT CASTLGTGNSPLHF
. . TRBJ1-4 13 TRBV30 TGTGCCGGCAGGGTGACGGCTAATGAAAAACTGTTTTTT CAGRVTANEKLFF
. . TRBJ1-2 13 TRBV19 TGTGCCAGTAGTATTGGCCCCTACTATGGCTACACCTTC CASSIGPYYGYTF